The TCR beta chain described here comes from a study of Tregs in tolerant kidney transplant recipients. A remark on this clone: Its antigen is unknown.

Regarding the study as a whole: Antigen-driven expansion was suggested because donor-specific Tregs expanded more than all Tregs in tolerant patients. Biological reproducibility was not directly addressed, but technical replication error appeared minimal. Tregs expanded with activated donor B cells seemed most donor-specific.

Mixed chimerism was transient after nonmyeloablative marrow transplants from related graft donors. Unstimulated regulatory T cells (CD4+CD25+CD127-), CD4+CD25- non-regulatory cells, CD4 and CD8 cells were FACS-sorted from thawed PBMCs. The CDR3 length is 15 residues. V lost 0 bases and J lost 7; bases outside the gene matches: 6. Germline CDR1 is SGDLS and CDR2 is YYNGEE. Clones were sequenced by immunoSEQ multiplex PCR, and TCRdb holds only the in-frame ones, with some missing. The sample consists of 75,000 to 100,000 clones, approximately 93% of them appearing once. The J gene is TRBJ1-2, the V gene TRBV9; 10 positions agree with TRBD1. The TCR sequence derives from a human patient who received a combined kidney and bone marrow transplant. The graft donor may have contributed some T cells. The sample consisted of CD4+ T cells from blood (PBMCs), taken 12 months after the transplant. CDR3 sequence reads: CASSVGPGTGVGYTF. CDR3 DNA: TGTGCCAGCAGCGTAGGGCCCGGGACAGGGGTTGGCTACACCTTC.